This passage covers 24 T cell receptor beta chains from one sample sequenced in a study of blood T cell repertoires in COVID-19. Only in-frame clones appear in the TCRdb table, and some are missing; sequencing was by immunoSEQ multiplex PCR. The table includes some 150,000 clones, roughly 84% detected once. Specimen: PBMCs or T cells enriched from blood (not recorded which). These TCRs come from a man aged 50-59 years who had recovered from COVID-19.

V gene TRBV13 combines with J gene TRBJ1-1, with a tentative D call TRBD1 (5 bases). V shed 3 bases and J shed 5 bases, with 16 bases lying between them. Germline assignment: CDR1 PRHDT and CDR2 FYEKMQ (reference sequence). This CDR3 contains 15 residues. CDR3 amino acids: CASSFLVSGGTEAFF. In DNA form, the CDR3 reads TGTGCCAGCAGCTTCCTGGTAAGCGGGGGAACTGAAGCTTTCTTT.

This clone was seen once. The V and J genes are TRBV13 and TRBJ2-3, with unresolved D. Germline lookup yields CDR1 PRHDT and CDR2 FYEKMQ (reference sequence). The CDR3 runs to 14 residues. V lost 5 bases and J 2 bases, leaving 11 bases between the germline ends. CDR3 bases: TGTGCCAGCAGCCCCCCGTGGCCCACAGATACGCAGTATTTT. Translating gives CASSPPWPTDTQYF. Together with reference TRBV13 and TRBJ2-3, the CDR3 gives the full variable domain: AAGVIQSPRHLIKEKRETATLKCYPIPRHDTVYWYQQGPGQDPQFLISFYEKMQSDKGSIPDRFSAQQFSDYHSELNMSSLELGDSALYFCASSPPWPTDTQYFGPGTRLTVL.

This clone was detected many times. The chain carries TRBV10-3 and TRBJ2-1, with 9 positions matching TRBD2. The CDR3 spans 12 residues. CDR1 and CDR2 from the germline V gene are ENHRY and SYGVKD. V dropped 7 bases and J dropped 9; count of bases not matched to a gene: 4. CDR3 sequence reads: CAIKGLAFEQFF. The CDR3 nucleotides read TGTGCCATCAAAGGACTAGCGTTTGAGCAGTTCTTC.

The chain carries TRBV15 and TRBJ1-2; D uncertain. This CDR3 has 14 residues. V was clipped by 0 bases and J by 1 base, with 6 bases between them. The V gene's germline CDR1 is LNHNV and CDR2 YYDKDF (reference sequence). The CDR3 here is CATSRDRGNYGYTF. CDR3 nucleotide sequence: TGTGCCACCAGCAGAGATCGCGGTAACTATGGCTACACCTTC.

V gene TRBV15 combines with J gene TRBJ1-2; 7 nucleotides align to TRBD1. The V and J ends lost 0 bases and 4 bases, in that order; junction bases with no gene match: 2. The CDR3 extends over 14 amino acids. Germline CDR1 reads LNHNV; CDR2 reads YYDKDF (reference sequence). The CDR3 reads CATSRERQGYGYTF. For the CDR3, the DNA is TGTGCCACCAGCAGAGAGCGACAGGGCTATGGCTACACCTTC.

V gene TRBV5-1 combines with J gene TRBJ1-2; D possibly corresponds to TRBD1 (6 bases). The CDR3 covers 13 residues. CDR1 and CDR2 (germline): SGHRS, YFSETQ. V gave up 1 base and J gave up 4 bases, with 8 bases separating them. As DNA, the CDR3 is TGCGCCAGCAGCTTGTTAGGGGGCTATGGCTACACCTTC. It yields the protein CASSLLGGYGYTF.

V gene TRBV4-2 combines with J gene TRBJ2-4; 9 nucleotides agree with TRBD2. The V gene end was trimmed by 3 bases and the J gene end by 4 bases; junction bases not matched to a gene: 13. This CDR3 comprises 18 residues. Germline-derived CDR1 and CDR2 are LGHNA and YNFKEQ. The CDR3 is CASSQASGTSLSKNIQYF. The CDR3 DNA is TGTGCCAGCAGCCAGGCTTCCGGGACTAGCCTTTCGAAAAACATTCAGTACTTC.

This clone was seen just once. The rearrangement links TRBV5-1 to TRBJ2-7; 10 nucleotides agree with TRBD1. This CDR3 is 16 amino acids long. CDR1 is SGHRS, CDR2 YFSETQ, per germline. Trimming cost V 4 bases and J 6 bases; bases outside gene matches: 13. The CDR3 nucleotides read TGCGCCAGCAGCAGACCCGGGACAGGGGTCGTTACCGAGCAGTACTTC. This codes for CASSRPGTGVVTEQYF.

J is TRBJ1-2 and V is TRBV9; TRBD1 is a possible D gene (6 bases). V was clipped by 0 bases and J by 4 bases, with 22 bases between them. The germline V gene has CDR1 SGDLS and CDR2 YYNGEE. The CDR3 spans 18 residues. CDR3 region: CASSVGEAGATSFYGYTF. The DNA of the CDR3 is TGTGCCAGCAGCGTAGGTGAGGCAGGGGCGACCAGCTTCTATGGCTACACCTTC.

The genes are TRBV27 and TRBJ1-4; TRBD1 is a possible D gene (6 bases). The CDR3 covers 15 residues. From germline, CDR1 is MNHEY and CDR2 SMNVEV (reference sequence). V lost 4 bases, J lost 7 bases, and 16 bases lay in between. CDR3 in amino acids: CASSSEQGGAEKLFF. Written as DNA, the CDR3 is TGTGCCAGCAGTTCCGAACAGGGAGGGGCTGAAAAACTGTTTTTT.

V is TRBV27 and J is TRBJ1-1, with TRBD1 matching 7 bases. This CDR3 spans 19 amino acids. Germline CDR1 MNHEY, CDR2 SMNVEV (reference sequence). Trimming took 0 bases from V and 1 from J; bases not matched to a gene: 14. CDR3 nucleotides: TGTGCCAGCAGTTTATCCCCGGACAGGCCTTCACCGTCGAACACTGAAGCTTTCTTT. Translating gives CASSLSPDRPSPSNTEAFF.

The genes are TRBV30 and TRBJ1-6; no reliable D call. Trimming stripped 5 bases from V and 0 bases from J, with 14 bases between. The CDR3 has 16 residues. The germline V gene encodes CDR1 GTSNPN and CDR2 SVGIG (reference sequence). The CDR3 DNA is TGTGCCTGGGGTGCGAGTCTCTCCTCCTATAATTCACCCCTCCACTTT. Residues: CAWGASLSSYNSPLHF.

This sequence joins TRBV30 and TRBJ1-1, with 7 bases that match TRBD1. This CDR3 comprises 13 residues. The V segment lost 8 bases and the J segment 1 base; nucleotides outside the gene matches: 7. Germline V gene lookup returns CDR1 GTSNPN and CDR2 SVGIG (reference sequence). For the CDR3, the DNA is TGTGCCACAGACCGGGACAGGAACACTGAAGCTTTCTTT. This translates into CATDRDRNTEAFF.

This chain joins TRBV7-9 and TRBJ2-5; 9 bases align to TRBD2. In germline, CDR1 is SEHNR, CDR2 FQNEAQ (reference sequence). The CDR3 consists of 14 residues. J was trimmed by 3 bases and V by 7 bases; bases with no gene match: 6. Here the CDR3 DNA reads TGTGCCAGCACAATAGCGGGGGTAAAAGAGACCCAGTACTTC. The encoded protein is CASTIAGVKETQYF.

CDR3 protein: CASSYGQESLGYEQYF. The CDR3 nucleotides are TGTGCCAGCAGTTACGGACAGGAATCCCTGGGCTACGAGCAGTACTTC. The chain links TRBV6-5 to TRBJ2-7; TRBD1 aligns across 7 bases. CDR3 length: 16 amino acids. The J segment lost 3 bases and the V segment lost 2 bases, leaving 10 bases of the junction unmatched. Looked up from germline, CDR1 is MNHEY and CDR2 is SVGAGI.

This chain uses TRBV10-3 with TRBJ1-3; D call uncertain. The CDR3 consists of 13 residues. Germline loops: CDR1 ENHRY, CDR2 SYGVKD. V was pared by 0 bases and J by 16 bases, with 16 bases between. CDR3 nucleotides: TGTGCCATCAGTGAGTCTCCTGAGAGGCCGAAGTATTTT. Amino acid sequence: CAISESPERPKYF.

This clone has more than one count but fewer than ten. The V call is TRBV7-9, the J call TRBJ2-7; 13 bases agree with TRBD2. This CDR3 spans 17 amino acids. CDR1 SEHNR and CDR2 FQNEAQ come from the germline V gene (reference sequence). J gave up 4 bases and V 5 bases, and 11 bases lay outside the gene matches. This CDR3 reads CASSLTSGGARQYEQYF. Here the CDR3 DNA reads TGTGCCAGCAGCCTCACTAGCGGGGGGGCCAGACAGTACGAGCAGTACTTC.

V usage is TRBV6-5 and J usage is TRBJ1-2; D not resolved. The CDR3 spans 15 residues. Between the trimmed V and J ends, which lost 7 bases and 0 bases, there was a span of 15 bases. Germline V CDR1 and CDR2: MNHEY, SVGAGI. CDR3 coding DNA: TGTGCCAGCACCCCGAGGAGGGAAGCTAACTATGGCTACACCTTC. This encodes CASTPRREANYGYTF.

The CDR3 region has the DNA TGTGCCAGCAGTTACGAGGGACTGACCTCCTACGAGCAGTACTTC. Its translation is CASSYEGLTSYEQYF. The chain uses TRBV6-5 and TRBJ2-7, with D possibly being TRBD2 (6 bases). This CDR3 region has 15 residues. Germline-derived CDR1 and CDR2 are MNHEY and SVGAGI. The V end lost 2 bases, the J end lost 0 bases, and 11 bases lay between the germline ends.

The V call is TRBV3-1 (or the pseudogene TRBV3-2), the J call TRBJ1-6; 8 bases map to TRBD1. V dropped 1 base and J dropped 9; count of bases not matched to a gene: 8. The CDR3 has 16 amino acids. The V gene's germline CDR1 is LGHDT and CDR2 YNNKEL (reference sequence). The CDR3 DNA reads as TGTGCCAGCAGCCAAGTTTCTAGGACAGGGCGTTCACCCCTCCACTTT. The encoded protein is CASSQVSRTGRSPLHF.

The chain recombines TRBV28 with TRBJ1-4, with 8 bases identical to TRBD1. Germline V gene sequence: CDR1 MDHEN, CDR2 SYDVKM. CDR3 length equals 14 residues. Unmatched junction bases numbered 8, after V lost 7 bases and J lost 7 bases. CDR3 DNA sequence: TGTGCCAGCACGGTTGGGACAGGAGGTGAAAAACTGTTTTTT. As protein: CASTVGTGGEKLFF.

J is TRBJ1-3 and V is TRBV9; D call uncertain. The CDR3 runs to 15 residues. Trimming left V 0 bases short and J 2 bases short, with 9 bases between. Looked up from germline, CDR1 is SGDLS and CDR2 is YYNGEE. This CDR3 reads CASSVEQAAGNTIYF. CDR3 coding DNA: TGTGCCAGCAGCGTAGAGCAGGCAGCTGGAAACACCATATATTTT.

The chain employs TRBV19 and TRBJ1-2; D gene unclear. Germline V gene lookup returns CDR1 LNHDA and CDR2 SQIVND (reference sequence). The CDR3 runs to 15 residues. V lost 10 bases, J lost 4 bases, and 22 bases lay in between. Here the CDR3 reads CATTTSELGSYGYTF. CDR3 coding DNA: TGTGCCACCACCACTTCCGAATTGGGGAGCTATGGCTACACCTTC.

This sequence joins TRBV6-5 and TRBJ1-2, with 7 bases aligning to TRBD1. Germline V gene data show CDR1 as MNHEY and CDR2 as SVGAGI. V was clipped by 4 bases and J by 4 bases; unmatched bases: 6. The CDR3 has 14 amino acids. The CDR3 nucleotides read TGTGCCAGCAGTTTAAGGACAGGAGTCTATGGCTACACCTTC. This translates into CASSLRTGVYGYTF.